This T cell receptor beta chain comes out of a study of T cell responses to AZD1222 COVID-19 vaccine. The CDR3 length is 16 residues. The germline V gene encodes CDR1 LGHNA and CDR2 YNFKEQ. Between the trimmed V and J ends, which lost 0 bases and 0 bases, there was a span of 12 bases. Clones were sequenced by immunoSEQ multiplex PCR, and TCRdb holds only the in-frame ones, with some missing. Here the sample spans 150,000 to 180,000 clones, roughly nine tenths being singletons. The receptor was isolated from an adult in good health. This material consisted of peripheral blood, taken on day 0 of AZD1222 vaccination. The chain recombines TRBV4-2 with TRBJ2-7; unclear D gene. As DNA, the CDR3 is TGTGCCAGCAGCCAAGAGCCTTTGGCAAGCTCCTACGAGCAGTACTTC. This encodes CASSQEPLASSYEQYF.